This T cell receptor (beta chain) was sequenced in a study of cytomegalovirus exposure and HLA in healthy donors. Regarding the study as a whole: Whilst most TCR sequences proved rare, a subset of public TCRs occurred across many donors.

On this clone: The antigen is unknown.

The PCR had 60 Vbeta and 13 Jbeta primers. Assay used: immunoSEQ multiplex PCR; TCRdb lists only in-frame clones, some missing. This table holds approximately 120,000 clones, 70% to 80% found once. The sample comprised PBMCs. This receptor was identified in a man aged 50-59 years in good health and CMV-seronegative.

The CDR3: CASSRRDINTGELFF. CDR3 nucleotides: TGTGCCAGCAGCCGCCGGGACATAAACACCGGGGAGCTGTTTTTT. V gene TRBV7-9 combines with J gene TRBJ2-2; maybe TRBD1 (6 bases). The CDR3 runs 15 residues. Trimming shortened V by 5 bases and J by 2 bases, and 12 bases separated the two germline ends. Per the germline V gene, CDR1 is SEHNR and CDR2 is FQNEAQ (reference sequence).